The 31 T cell receptor beta chains below were found in one sample sequenced in a study of regulatory T cells in long-lasting Graves disease. According to the study, TCR beta libraries were built with iRepertoire HTBI primers and CDR3-region Arm-PCR. Each CDR3 protein gets one entry after TCRdb re-called the multiplex PCR reads with MiXCR. The sample holds a few hundred thousand distinct CDR3 sequences, around 22% seen once. Time point specified: persistent/refractory GD, antithyroid drugs over 5 years with positive TRAb. Making the TCR library involved RNA that had been extracted from PBMCs. The starting material was peripheral blood mononuclear cells (PBMCs), obtained when the disease was refractory, from a patient treated with antithyroid drugs. These receptors were collected from a female donor with Graves disease.

As concerns this clonotype: An end of the junction differs from the germline gene, which may be a read error. J is TRBJ2-3 and V is TRBV11-1; 7 bases are a match to TRBD2. This CDR3 is 16 amino acids long. CDR1 and CDR2 from the germline V gene are SGHAT and FQDESV (reference sequence). Here the CDR3 DNA reads TGCGCCAGCAGCCAAGATACCAGCGGGGGCACAGATACGCAGTATTTT. This translates into CASSQDTSGGTDTQYF.

There are many counts of this clonotype. The V and J genes are TRBV20-1 and TRBJ1-5, with 8 bases identical to TRBD1. The CDR3 has 16 residues. The germline V gene encodes CDR1 DFQATT and CDR2 SNEGSKA (reference sequence). V lost 3 bases and J lost 6; bases outside the gene matches: 13. The CDR3 bases are TGCAGTGCTAGTGCCCCCGAGGACAGGGACACTCAGCCCCAGCATTTT. Its translation: CSASAPEDRDTQPQHF.

The rearrangement links TRBV6-1 to TRBJ2-6; D is unclear. V shed 9 bases and J shed 0 bases, with 9 bases lying between them. Germline CDR1 is MNHNS and CDR2 is SASEGT. The CDR3 is 14 residues long. The CDR3 DNA reads as TGTGCCAGTATGACGCGCTCTGGGGCCAACGTCCTGACTTTC. It encodes CASMTRSGANVLTF.

This clonotype has ten or more counts. This chain connects TRBV2 to TRBJ2-7; possibly TRBD1 for D (5 bases). The CDR3 has 14 amino acids. V lost 7 bases and J lost 2, with 15 bases in between. Germline V lookup: CDR1 SNHLY, CDR2 FYNNEI. The CDR3 loop is CASINSQGPYEQYF. Written as DNA, the CDR3 is TGTGCCAGCATCAATTCTCAGGGTCCCTACGAGCAGTACTTC.

This clonotype was found many times. Here the CDR3 DNA reads TGTGCCAGCAGTTTTCATGGAACCTACGAGCAGTACTTC. This codes for CASSFHGTYEQYF. The chain recombines TRBV27 with TRBJ2-7; D gene unclear. CDR3 length equals 13 residues. Germline lookup yields CDR1 MNHEY and CDR2 SMNVEV (reference sequence). Trimming took off 3 bases at V and 2 bases at J, with 8 bases between the two ends.

V gene TRBV15 combines with J gene TRBJ2-7; D possibly corresponds to TRBD2 (5 bases). This CDR3 spans 14 amino acids. V was shortened by 5 bases and J by 4 bases, with 15 bases between the two germline ends. CDR1 and CDR2 from the germline V gene are LNHNV and YYDKDF (reference sequence). CDR3 nucleotides: TGTGCCACCAGCCCCTCCCGCGGGTCTTACGAGCAGTACTTC. This encodes CATSPSRGSYEQYF.

This clonotype occurred a few times. V gene TRBV18 combines with J gene TRBJ2-7, with 9 positions matching TRBD2. V lost 8 bases and J lost 4; bases outside the gene matches: 9. There are 14 residues in the CDR3. Germline V gives CDR1 KGHSH, CDR2 LQKENI. The CDR3 is CASTQAGGGYEQYF. For the CDR3, the DNA is TGTGCCAGCACTCAAGCGGGAGGTGGTTACGAGCAGTACTTC.

Ten or more counts support this clonotype. The gene calls are TRBV29-1 and TRBJ1-4; 10 bases agree with TRBD1. The length of the CDR3 is 14 residues. CDR1 and CDR2 from the germline V gene are SQVTM and ANQGSEA. Trimming cost V 1 base and J 5 bases; bases outside gene matches: 1. The CDR3 coding sequence is TGCAGCGTTGAAGGGGGACAGGGGAATGAAAAACTGTTTTTT. As protein: CSVEGGQGNEKLFF.

This clonotype was detected only a few times. The chain carries TRBV29-1 and TRBJ2-7, with 8 bases fitting TRBD2. With V trimmed by 5 bases and J by 7 bases, 13 bases remained unmatched. This CDR3 has 14 amino acids. The germline V gene has CDR1 SQVTM and CDR2 ANQGSEA. This chain's CDR3 is CSVTMLAGLGEQYF. CDR3 coding DNA: TGCAGCGTTACGATGTTAGCGGGGTTGGGTGAGCAGTACTTC.

This clonotype was seen repeatedly, ten times or more. CDR3 sequence: CSANSDRSYEQYF. The CDR3 DNA sequence: TGCAGTGCGAACTCGGACAGGTCCTACGAGCAGTACTTC. The V gene is TRBV20-1, the J gene TRBJ2-7; 7 bases map to TRBD1. The trim removed 6 bases at V and 1 base at J, leaving 6 bases unmatched. CDR1 and CDR2 (germline): DFQATT, SNEGSKA (reference sequence). There are 13 residues in the CDR3.

A word on this clonotype: Its ends do not fully match the called genes, so a read error is possible. This chain uses TRBV14 with TRBJ2-3; TRBD2 matches 13 bases. This CDR3 contains 18 residues. Germline values: CDR1 SGHDN, CDR2 FVKESK. CDR3 DNA: TGTGCCAGCAGCCTACTCGCGGGACTAGCGGGGTTCACAGATACACAGTATTTT. Protein: CASSLLAGLAGFTDTQYF. Together with reference TRBV14 and TRBJ2-3, the CDR3 gives the full variable domain: EAGVTQFPSHSVIEKGQTVTLRCDPISGHDNLYWYRRVMGKEIKFLLHFVKESKQDESGMPNNRFLAERTGGTYSTLKVQPAELEDSGVYFCASSLLAGLAGFTDTQYFGPGTRLTVL.

Turning to this clonotype: This clone may be a read error of a much larger clone one base away. This chain links TRBV28 with TRBJ1-1, with D possibly matching TRBD1 (6 bases). Trimming pared 8 bases from V and 6 bases from J, leaving 19 bases between. Germline V gene lookup returns CDR1 MDHEN and CDR2 SYDVKM. The CDR3 is made up of 14 amino acids. CDR3 nucleotides: TGTGCCAGCCGCGTCACAGGACGGGGGCCTGAAGCTTTCTTT. It yields the protein CASRVTGRGPEAFF. Combining the CDR3 with reference TRBV28 and TRBJ1-1 gives the whole variable domain DVKVTQSSRYLVKRTGEKVFLECVQDMDHENMFWYRQDPGLGLRLIYFSYDVKMKEKGDIPEGYSVSREKKERFSLILESASTNQTSMYLCASRVTGRGPEAFFGQGTRLTVV.

This chain uses TRBV29-1 with TRBJ1-4, with 8 positions matching TRBD1. Germline assignment: CDR1 SQVTM and CDR2 ANQGSEA. V lost 5 bases, J lost 7 bases, and 6 bases stayed unmatched. The CDR3 runs 13 residues. The CDR3 coding sequence is TGCAGCGTTTTCGACAGGGGTTCTGAAAAACTGTTTTTT. It codes for CSVFDRGSEKLFF.

This clonotype appeared many times. The V call is TRBV2, the J call TRBJ2-7; TRBD1 is a possible D gene (6 bases). The germline gives CDR1 SNHLY, CDR2 FYNNEI. V was pared by 7 bases and J by 5 bases, with 15 bases between. The CDR3 length is 13 residues. The CDR3 sequence is CASTFRGRDEQYF. Here the CDR3 DNA reads TGTGCCAGCACTTTCAGGGGACGGGACGAGCAGTACTTC.

This rearrangement joins TRBV30 to TRBJ1-6; TRBD1 aligns across 8 bases. V shed 4 bases, J shed 9 bases, and the junction held 11 bases outside the gene matches. CDR1 GTSNPN and CDR2 SVGIG come from the germline V gene (reference sequence). This CDR3 has 15 residues. CDR3 bases: TGTGCCTGGACACGACAGGGGTATAGGAGTTCACCCCTCCACTTT. Protein: CAWTRQGYRSSPLHF.

This clonotype came up a few times. The chain couples TRBV24-1 to TRBJ2-2, with TRBD1 identical over 7 bases. The length of the CDR3 is 16 residues. The V gene's germline CDR1 is KGHDR and CDR2 SFDVKD. Trimming cost V 3 bases and J 1 base; bases outside gene matches: 4. CDR3 DNA sequence: TGTGCCACCAGTGATCGGGGACAGAGGAACACCGGGGAGCTGTTTTTT. It is translated as CATSDRGQRNTGELFF.

The chain joins TRBV28 to TRBJ2-3, with 8 bases that match TRBD2. Germline values: CDR1 MDHEN, CDR2 SYDVKM. The CDR3 is made up of 22 amino acids. V lost 6 bases, J lost 7 bases, and 33 bases stayed unmatched. In nucleotides, the CDR3 is TGTGCCAGCAGCAAAGGGGGGGTTGGCAGCTTTTCAACTAGCGGAAGTACATATACGCAGTATTTT. The encoded protein is CASSKGGVGSFSTSGSTYTQYF.

In its sample, this clonotype was seen many times. The chain recombines TRBV2 with TRBJ1-5; a possible D gene is TRBD1 (6 bases). The CDR3 totals 13 residues. Trimming took off 5 bases at V and 6 bases at J, with 11 bases between the two ends. The V gene's germline CDR1 is SNHLY and CDR2 FYNNEI. The CDR3 DNA sequence: TGTGCCAGCAGTTATTTGGACAGTCAGCCCCAGCATTTT. Its protein product is CASSYLDSQPQHF.

In regard to this clonotype: This is likely a read error, given that the CDR3 carries no conserved phenylalanine or tryptophan at its end. This chain joins TRBV29-1 and TRBJ2-5; TRBD2 matches 8 bases. Germline CDR1 and CDR2: SQVTM and ANQGSEA. The J segment lost 5 bases and the V segment lost 3 bases, leaving 8 bases of the junction unmatched. The CDR3 contains 14 residues. The CDR3 DNA follows: TGCAGCGTTGAGGCGGGAGGTTGGTTGGAGACCCAGTACGTC. Translated, it gives CSVEAGGWLETQYV.

This clonotype was seen at least ten times. The J gene is TRBJ2-3, the V gene TRBV28; D gene ambiguous. Trimming took off 3 bases at V and 0 bases at J, with 10 bases between the two ends. CDR3 size: 15 residues. Per germline, CDR1 MDHEN and CDR2 SYDVKM. DNA for the CDR3: TGTGCCAGCAGTTTGGACGGAGCCAGCACAGATACGCAGTATTTT. Translating gives CASSLDGASTDTQYF. Together with reference TRBV28 and TRBJ2-3, the CDR3 gives the full variable domain: DVKVTQSSRYLVKRTGEKVFLECVQDMDHENMFWYRQDPGLGLRLIYFSYDVKMKEKGDIPEGYSVSREKKERFSLILESASTNQTSMYLCASSLDGASTDTQYFGPGTRLTVL.

This clonotype has ten or more counts. The chain is built from TRBV28 and TRBJ2-7, with TRBD2 identical over 8 bases. This CDR3 has 15 amino acids. Looked up from germline, CDR1 is MDHEN and CDR2 is SYDVKM. The V segment lost 6 bases and the J segment 7 bases; nucleotides outside the gene matches: 14. The CDR3 sequence is CASRINLAGIWEQYF. In DNA form, the CDR3 reads TGTGCCAGCAGGATAAACCTAGCGGGTATATGGGAGCAGTACTTC.

This clonotype was recorded once. The V gene is TRBV7-2, the J gene TRBJ2-7; D may be TRBD1 (6 bases). Deletions cut 3 bases from V and 3 bases from J, with 12 bases between. Per germline, CDR1 SGHTA and CDR2 FQGNSA. CDR3 length equals 14 residues. The CDR3 region has the DNA TGTGCCAGCAGCTTGACCAGGGGTGACTACGAGCAGTACTTC. Its translation is CASSLTRGDYEQYF.

The chain has TRBV20-1 and TRBJ2-1; D uncertain. V shed 1 base and J shed 9 bases, with 13 bases lying between them. This CDR3 is built from 13 residues. Germline CDR1 and CDR2: DFQATT and SNEGSKA (reference sequence). DNA of the CDR3: TGCAGTGCTAGAGGTAGATTTATCTTTGAGCAGTTCTTC. Translation: CSARGRFIFEQFF.

There are a few counts of this clonotype. The rearrangement joins TRBV7-3 to TRBJ1-2; 9 bases agree with TRBD1. V gave up 5 bases and J gave up 9 bases; unmatched junction bases: 13. Germline CDR1 reads SGHTA; CDR2 reads FQGTGA. The CDR3 is 15 amino acids. The CDR3 protein is CASSPDATGGGRYTF. CDR3 sequence (DNA): TGTGCCAGCAGCCCCGACGCGACAGGGGGGGGGCGCTACACCTTC.

This clonotype was picked up many times. This sequence joins TRBV7-8 and TRBJ1-2; 10 bases align to TRBD1. Germline lookup yields CDR1 SGHVS and CDR2 FQNEAQ. V was clipped by 3 bases and J by 1 base; unmatched bases: 2. The CDR3 runs 15 residues. The CDR3 region has the DNA TGTGCCAGCAGCTTGGACAGGGGGAATAACTATGGCTACACCTTC. Its translation is CASSLDRGNNYGYTF.

This clonotype was detected a few times. The J gene is TRBJ1-1, the V gene TRBV7-2, with 8 bases matching TRBD1. J was trimmed by 0 bases and V by 5 bases; bases with no gene match: 5. From germline, CDR1 is SGHTA and CDR2 FQGNSA. The CDR3 is 15 amino acids. The CDR3 protein is CASSLQGVMNTEAFF. CDR3 nucleotide sequence: TGTGCCAGCAGCCTACAGGGGGTGATGAACACTGAAGCTTTCTTT. Supplemented by reference TRBV7-2 and TRBJ1-1, the full variable domain reads GAGVSQSPSNKVTEKGKDVELRCDPISGHTALYWYRQSLGQGLEFLIYFQGNSAPDKSGLPSDRFSAERTGGSVSTLTIQRTQQEDSAVYLCASSLQGVMNTEAFFGQGTRLTVV.

This chain connects TRBV7-9 to TRBJ1-5, with 9 bases aligning to TRBD1. This CDR3 has 17 amino acids. V was pared by 6 bases and J by 5 bases, with 14 bases of the junction left unmatched. Germline CDR1 and CDR2: SEHNR and FQNEAQ (reference sequence). The DNA for the CDR3 is TGTGCCAGCAGTACCACAGGGGGCGAACTTTGGGATCAGCCCCAGCATTTT. It yields the protein CASSTTGGELWDQPQHF.

The chain recombines TRBV18 with TRBJ2-3; TRBD1 matches 7 bases. V was clipped by 3 bases and J by 3 bases; unmatched bases: 3. The CDR3 has 14 amino acids. CDR1 and CDR2 from the germline V gene are KGHSH and LQKENI. The DNA of the CDR3 is TGTGCCAGCTCACCGGGACAGAGAACAGATACGCAGTATTTT. Translated, it gives CASSPGQRTDTQYF.

A remark on this clonotype: A clone one base away is much larger, so this may be a read error. V usage is TRBV2 and J usage is TRBJ2-6; D tentatively reads TRBD1 or TRBD2 (5 bases each). The germline V gene has CDR1 SNHLY and CDR2 FYNNEI. Trimming shortened V by 2 bases and J by 2 bases, and 13 bases separated the two germline ends. The CDR3 totals 17 residues. CDR3 in DNA: TGTGCCAGCAGTGAATTTGGGACCCCTCCTGGGGCCAACGTCCTGACTTTC. Encoded protein: CASSEFGTPPGANVLTF.

Here the CDR3 DNA reads TGCGCCAGCACCCTGGTATCGGCAGGAGAAGAGACCCAGTACTTC. It translates to CASTLVSAGEETQYF. The V and J genes are TRBV5-1 and TRBJ2-5, with D unresolved. Germline V gene data show CDR1 as SGHRS and CDR2 as YFSETQ. Trimming removed 6 bases from V and 3 bases from J, with 18 bases in between. The CDR3 spans 15 residues.

This chain connects TRBV28 to TRBJ2-2; 9 nucleotides agree with TRBD1. The ends lost 2 bases at V and 7 bases at J; junction bases unmatched: 5. The CDR3 is made up of 15 amino acids. Germline CDR1 reads MDHEN; CDR2 reads SYDVKM. The CDR3 DNA follows: TGTGCCAGCAGTTTAAGGACAGGGGTAATCGGGGAGCTGTTTTTT. It specifies CASSLRTGVIGELFF.